The 3 T cell receptor beta chains presented below share a single source sample, sequenced in a study of T cells expressing NK-cell markers. TCRdb reworked the 5' RACE reads into one entry per CDR3 protein, no DNA. Seen in this sample are fewer than 550,000 distinct CDR3 sequences; the ten most common clones hold almost 1.5%. The sample consisted of blood T cells: a sorted CD56 or NKG2C T cell subset, CD4+ or CD8+ T cells, or bulk PBMC T cells (not recorded which). The receptor source for this set is a woman aged 45-65 years in good health.

This chain joins TRBV6-1 and TRBJ2-7; TCRdb indicates TRBD1, and absent DNA this call remains unverified. This CDR3 is built from 15 residues. CDR1 and CDR2 (germline): MNHNS, SASEGT. This CDR3 is CASRARGFSGYEQYF.

V is TRBV5-1 and J is TRBJ1-2; without DNA, the TCRdb call of TRBD1 cannot be checked. There are 14 residues in the CDR3. CDR1 is SGHRS, CDR2 YFSETQ, per germline. The CDR3: CASRPGQGNYGYTF.

This chain joins TRBV4-2 and TRBJ2-7. CDR3 length equals 15 residues. Germline loops: CDR1 LGHNA, CDR2 YNFKEQ. CDR3 residues: CASSQVRTASYEQYF.